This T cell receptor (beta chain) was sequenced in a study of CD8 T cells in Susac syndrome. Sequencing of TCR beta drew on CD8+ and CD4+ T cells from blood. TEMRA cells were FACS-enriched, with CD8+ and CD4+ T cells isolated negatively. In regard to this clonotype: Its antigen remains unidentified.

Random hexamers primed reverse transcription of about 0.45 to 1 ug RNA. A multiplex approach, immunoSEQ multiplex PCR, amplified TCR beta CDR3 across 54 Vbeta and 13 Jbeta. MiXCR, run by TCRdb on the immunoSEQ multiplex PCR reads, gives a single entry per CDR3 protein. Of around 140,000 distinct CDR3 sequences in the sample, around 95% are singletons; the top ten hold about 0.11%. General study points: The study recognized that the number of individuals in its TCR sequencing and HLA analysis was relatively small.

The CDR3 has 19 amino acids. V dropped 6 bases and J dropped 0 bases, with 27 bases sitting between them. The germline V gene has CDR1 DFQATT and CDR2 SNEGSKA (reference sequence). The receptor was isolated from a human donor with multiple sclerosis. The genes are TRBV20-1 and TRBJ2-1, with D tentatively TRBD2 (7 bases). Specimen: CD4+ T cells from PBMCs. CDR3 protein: CSARQKGGPGTTSYNEQFF. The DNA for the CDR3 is TGCAGTGCAAGGCAGAAAGGGGGTCCGGGGACTACCTCCTACAATGAGCAGTTCTTC.